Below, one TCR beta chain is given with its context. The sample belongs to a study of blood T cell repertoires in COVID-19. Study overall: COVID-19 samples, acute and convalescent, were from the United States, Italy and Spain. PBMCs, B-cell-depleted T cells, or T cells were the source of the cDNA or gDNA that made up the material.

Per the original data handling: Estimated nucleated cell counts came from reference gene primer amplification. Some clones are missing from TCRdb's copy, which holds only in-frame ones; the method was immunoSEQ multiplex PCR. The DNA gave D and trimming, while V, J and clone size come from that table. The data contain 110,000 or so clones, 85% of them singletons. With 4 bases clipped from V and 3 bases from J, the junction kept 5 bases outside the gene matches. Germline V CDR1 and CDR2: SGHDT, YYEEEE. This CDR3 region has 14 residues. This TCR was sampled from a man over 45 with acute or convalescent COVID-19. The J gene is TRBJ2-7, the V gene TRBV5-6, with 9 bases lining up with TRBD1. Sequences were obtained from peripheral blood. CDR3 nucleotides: TGTGCCAGCAGCCGGACAGGGGAAATCTACGAGCAGTACTTC. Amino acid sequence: CASSRTGEIYEQYF.